These 8 T cell receptor beta chains came from one sample sequenced in a study of post-analysis software for immune sequencing data. Antigen specificity for these receptors is unknown. cDNA libraries for TCR beta contained unique molecular identifiers. A single record per CDR3 protein comes from TCRdb applying MiXCR to the PCR reads. The sample consists of around 700,000 distinct CDR3 sequences, approximately 60% of them appearing once. Study-wide results and caveats: Roughly five TRBV segments, including TRBV5-6, TRBV5-1 and TRBV20-1, were more frequent in patients than controls.

Sequencing was done on a sample of blood. Source of these receptors: a girl aged 2 to 10 with multiple sclerosis.

The chain combines TRBV5-1 with TRBJ2-1; a weak D match, TRBD1 (6 bases). V dropped 4 bases and J dropped 5 bases, with 16 bases sitting between them. This CDR3 spans 15 amino acids. Germline values: CDR1 SGHRS, CDR2 YFSETQ. This chain's CDR3 is CASSAFGDTNNEQFF. CDR3 coding DNA: TGCGCCAGCAGCGCCTTCGGGGACACGAACAATGAGCAGTTCTTC.

The chain carries TRBV20-1 and TRBJ2-7, with D hard to call. Gene TRBJ2-5 matches the end of the DNA better, so the J call may be wrong. Germline lookup yields CDR1 DFQATT and CDR2 SNEGSKA (reference sequence). The CDR3 consists of 12 residues. CDR3 sequence: CSARGMGETQYF. In DNA, the CDR3 is TGCAGTGCTAGGGGGATGGGAGAGACCCAGTACTTC.

Only a few counts were recorded for this clonotype. J is TRBJ2-1 and V is TRBV20-1, with 15 positions matching TRBD2. With 3 bases clipped from V and 0 bases from J, the junction kept 6 bases outside the gene matches. Germline lookup yields CDR1 DFQATT and CDR2 SNEGSKA (reference sequence). The CDR3 length is 18 residues. This CDR3 reads CSARGLAGGPGSYNEQFF. DNA for the CDR3: TGCAGTGCTAGGGGACTAGCGGGGGGTCCGGGCTCCTACAATGAGCAGTTCTTC.

This clonotype came up a few times. This sequence joins TRBV5-8 and TRBJ1-2; TRBD1 is a possible D gene (5 bases). The CDR3 runs 13 residues. Trimming stripped 4 bases from V and 5 bases from J, with 12 bases between. CDR1 and CDR2 (germline): SGHTS, YDEGEE. The CDR3 coding sequence is TGTGCCAGCAGCCCCGGGACGGAGTATGGCTACACCTTC. Its protein is CASSPGTEYGYTF.

The chain employs TRBV2 and TRBJ2-7, with 10 nucleotides matching TRBD1. Germline loops: CDR1 SNHLY, CDR2 FYNNEI. This CDR3 spans 14 amino acids. V lost 6 bases to trimming and J lost 3 bases; unmatched junction nucleotides: 5. CDR3 region: CASRRTGGIYEQYF. In nucleotides, the CDR3 is TGTGCCAGCAGACGGACAGGGGGGATCTACGAGCAGTACTTC.

V is TRBV12-3 or TRBV12-4 and J is TRBJ2-3, with unresolved D. Trimming removed 4 bases from V and 0 bases from J, with 17 bases in between. This CDR3 comprises 17 residues. CDR3 nucleotide sequence: TGTGCCAGCAGTTCCTACCGGAAACTGTCTAGCACAGATACGCAGTATTTT. Protein: CASSSYRKLSSTDTQYF.

This clonotype was counted once. This chain connects TRBV10-3 to TRBJ2-1, with 7 nucleotides matching TRBD1. The trim removed 0 bases at V and 7 bases at J, leaving 9 bases unmatched. CDR3 size: 16 residues. Looked up from germline, CDR1 is ENHRY and CDR2 is SYGVKD. DNA of the CDR3: TGTGCCATCAGTGAGTCGGGTGGTGGGACAGCGAATGAGCAGTTCTTC. Amino acid sequence: CAISESGGGTANEQFF.

The chain has TRBV19 and TRBJ2-5; D gene uncertain. Germline lookup yields CDR1 LNHDA and CDR2 SQIVND (reference sequence). The CDR3 extends over 11 amino acids. Trimming pared 3 bases from V and 4 bases from J, leaving 3 bases between. This chain's CDR3 is CASSMAETQYF. The CDR3 DNA follows: TGTGCCAGTAGTATGGCAGAGACCCAGTACTTC.